A selection of T cell receptor beta chains follows, all from one sample in a study of graft-versus-host responses after intestinal transplantation. Libraries were prepared by immunoSEQ multiplex PCR; TCRdb keeps only in-frame clonotypes and omits some of them. The sample has more than 45,000 clones, 90% to 95% seen once. This specimen was PBMCs, taken roughly 120 days after intestinal transplantation. These receptors originate from a human patient who received an intestinal transplant, so some T cells may come from the graft donor. Both conserved end residues are part of each CDR3. D genes are given only for firm matches. Size values are once, few and many counts, or a class for expanded clones, and some rows have none.

few	14	TRBV27	TRBJ2-4	-	CASSHRLAKNIQYF	TGTGCCAGCAGTCACAGGCTAGCCAAAAACATTCAGTACTTC
few	13	TRBV6-6	TRBJ1-2	-	CASSNAGGDGYTF	TGTGCCAGCAGCAACGCGGGAGGCGATGGCTACACCTTC
-	14	TRBV19	TRBJ2-1	TRBD2	CASNSQLANNEQFF	TGTGCCAGTAACTCCCAACTAGCGAACAATGAGCAGTTCTTC
-	16	TRBV18	TRBJ1-2	-	CASSPGSGAGVNGYTF	TGTGCCAGCTCACCAGGATCGGGGGCCGGAGTGAATGGCTACACCTTC
-	17	TRBV18	TRBJ2-3	-	CASSPYRESQFTDTQYF	TGTGCCAGCTCACCTTACAGGGAGAGCCAGTTCACAGATACGCAGTATTTT
-	17	TRBV5-8	TRBJ2-7	TRBD1	CASSLAPPDRGAYEQYF	TGTGCCAGCAGCTTGGCCCCCCCGGACAGGGGGGCCTACGAGCAGTACTTC
-	15	TRBV19	TRBJ1-2	TRBD1	CASSSRQGEAYGYTF	TGTGCCAGTAGTTCCCGACAGGGGGAGGCCTATGGCTACACCTTC
-	14	TRBV6-5	TRBJ2-4	TRBD1	CASSSGPGQRIQYF	TGTGCCAGCAGTTCCGGCCCGGGACAGCGCATTCAGTACTTC
once	16	TRBV7-9	TRBJ2-5	TRBD2	CASSLPTSGPQETQYF	TGTGCCAGCAGCTTACCCACTAGCGGACCCCAAGAGACCCAGTACTTC
-	15	TRBV28	TRBJ2-7	TRBD2	CASSFWGGGFIQQYF	TGTGCCAGCAGTTTTTGGGGCGGGGGGTTTATCCAGCAGTACTTC
few	13	TRBV6-6	TRBJ1-1	-	CASSDVLNTEAFF	TGTGCCAGCAGTGACGTCTTGAACACTGAAGCTTTCTTT
-	16	TRBV7-9	TRBJ1-4	TRBD1	CASSFSGQGAFEKLFF	TGTGCCAGCAGCTTCTCCGGACAGGGGGCGTTTGAAAAACTGTTTTTT
-	15	TRBV18	TRBJ1-5	-	CASSPTGRTNQPQHF	TGTGCCAGCTCACCCACTGGACGGACCAATCAGCCCCAGCATTTT
-	14	TRBV7-6	TRBJ2-2	-	CASSFFGGTGELFF	TGTGCCAGCAGCTTTTTTGGGGGCACCGGGGAGCTGTTTTTT
-	18	TRBV7-3	TRBJ2-7	TRBD1	CASSLSWRRYDRGNEQYF	TGTGCCAGCAGCTTAAGTTGGAGGCGGTACGACAGGGGGAACGAGCAGTACTTC